A selection of T cell receptor beta chains follows, all from one sample in a study of blood T cell repertoires in COVID-19. Sequencing used immunoSEQ multiplex PCR; TCRdb keeps in-frame clones, though not all of them. The sample records some 130,000 clones, approximately 88% being singletons. Sequenced material: peripheral blood. Every receptor here comes from a man in his 70s with active COVID-19. CDR3s include the opening cysteine and the closing phenylalanine or tryptophan. Each record gives: clone size, CDR3 length, V gene, D gene, J gene, CDR3 DNA, CDR3 protein. The D gene is left open where the match is weak. Clone size is stated in some rows and not others, as once, few, many or a class when expanded.

NA	14	TRBV6-5	TRBD2	TRBJ2-1	TGTGCCAGCAGGACGGGGCGGGAGTGGAATGAGCAGTTCTTC	CASRTGREWNEQFF
NA	15	TRBV15	NA	TRBJ1-1	TGTGCCACCAGCAGAGATCCCCGGAGGGACACTGAAGCTTTCTTT	CATSRDPRRDTEAFF
NA	16	TRBV11-2	NA	TRBJ2-2	TGTGCCAGCAGCCCCATTCTGCGCTCGGACACCGGGGAGCTGTTTTTT	CASSPILRSDTGELFF
NA	16	TRBV6-1	NA	TRBJ1-5	TGTGCCAGCAGTGAAGCCCTTTTCAGACTCAATCAGCCCCAGCATTTT	CASSEALFRLNQPQHF
NA	14	TRBV5-8	TRBD1	TRBJ2-7	TGTGCCAGCAGCTTGTCCGGGACAGGTCGCGAGCAGTACTTC	CASSLSGTGREQYF
NA	17	TRBV28	TRBD1	TRBJ1-4	TGTGCCAGCAGTCCGGAGGGGGGACAGGGAGCAAATGAAAAACTGTTTTTT	CASSPEGGQGANEKLFF
NA	14	TRBV30	TRBD1	TRBJ2-2	TGTGCCGGCCGGGACAGGGAATACACCGGGGAGCTGTTTTTT	CAGRDREYTGELFF
NA	13	TRBV5-4	TRBD1	TRBJ1-4	TGTGCCAGCAGTTGGACAGGGGAGGAAAAACTGTTTTTT	CASSWTGEEKLFF
NA	15	TRBV4-2	TRBD1	TRBJ1-1	TGTGCCAGCAGCCGATTGGGACAGGGAGACACTGAAGCTTTCTTT	CASSRLGQGDTEAFF
NA	14	TRBV9	NA	TRBJ1-2	TGTGCCAGCAGCGTAGACAGGGCCTCCTATGGCTACACCTTC	CASSVDRASYGYTF
NA	12	TRBV28	NA	TRBJ2-2	TGTGCCAGCAGTTTGAGAACCGGGGAGCTGTTTTTT	CASSLRTGELFF
NA	12	TRBV10-3	TRBD1	TRBJ1-1	TGTGCCAGCAAGACAGGGTTGACTGAAGCTTTCTTT	CASKTGLTEAFF
NA	15	TRBV11-2	TRBD1	TRBJ2-5	TGTGCCAGCAGCTTAGATGGCGTCAGGGGGGAGACCCAGTACTTC	CASSLDGVRGETQYF
NA	17	TRBV28	TRBD2	TRBJ2-7	TGTGCCAGCACTATGTCCAGGATGGGGACTAGCCGGGACGAGCAGTACTTC	CASTMSRMGTSRDEQYF
NA	15	TRBV28	NA	TRBJ1-3	TGTGCCAGCAGTTTGCGGGAGCTCTCTGGAAACACCATATATTTT	CASSLRELSGNTIYF
NA	16	TRBV5-1	TRBD1	TRBJ2-6	TGCGCCAGCAGCTCGCAAGGGGGCACTGGGGCCAACGTCCTGACTTTC	CASSSQGGTGANVLTF
NA	15	TRBV19	NA	TRBJ1-5	TGTGCCAGTAGCATCACCCTCGTTAACTATCAGCCCCAGCATTTT	CASSITLVNYQPQHF
NA	16	TRBV4-1	TRBD1	TRBJ1-5	TGCGCCAGCAGCCCGAGTGGACAGGGAAGCAATCAGCCCCAGCATTTT	CASSPSGQGSNQPQHF
NA	14	TRBV3-1/TRBV3-2	NA	TRBJ1-5	TGTGCCAGCAGCCAGGGCGATAGCAATCAGCCCCAGCATTTT	CASSQGDSNQPQHF
once	14	TRBV9	NA	TRBJ2-7	TGTGCCAGCAGCGTAGGGGGTAGCGGCTACGAGCAGTACTTC	CASSVGGSGYEQYF
NA	15	TRBV7-2	NA	TRBJ1-1	TGTGCCAGCAGCTTAGGGGGGAGGGGCTCGACTGAAGCTTTCTTT	CASSLGGRGSTEAFF
NA	15	TRBV9	NA	TRBJ1-1	TGTGCCAGCAGCGTAGAAGAGGGTAGGGACACTGAAGCTTTCTTT	CASSVEEGRDTEAFF
NA	17	TRBV3-1/TRBV3-2	TRBD2	TRBJ2-7	TGTGCCAGCAGCCAATGGGGGACTAGCGGGAGGTCGTGGGAGCAGTACTTC	CASSQWGTSGRSWEQYF
NA	15	TRBV28	NA	TRBJ1-2	TGTGCCACCCAACCCCCTCTCGGGACTAACTATGGCTACACCTTC	CATQPPLGTNYGYTF
NA	16	TRBV5-1	NA	TRBJ1-4	TGCGCCAGCAGCCCGAACGGGCGACAGGCAAATGAAAAACTGTTTTTT	CASSPNGRQANEKLFF
NA	17	TRBV18	TRBD1	TRBJ1-2	TGTGCCAGCTCACCACCGACCGGGACAGGGGGCAACTATGGCTACACCTTC	CASSPPTGTGGNYGYTF
NA	11	TRBV27	NA	TRBJ2-1	TGTGCCAGCAGCCAATACAATGAGCAGTTCTTC	CASSQYNEQFF
NA	16	TRBV6-5	NA	TRBJ2-4	TGTGCCAGCAGTTATTCCCAGGGGCTAGCCAAAAACATTCAGTACTTC	CASSYSQGLAKNIQYF
once	14	TRBV9	TRBD1	TRBJ1-2	TGTGCCAGCAGCGCACTACAGGGGGGGGATGGCTACACCTTC	CASSALQGGDGYTF
NA	14	TRBV3-1/TRBV3-2	NA	TRBJ2-7	TGTGCCAGCAGCCAAGTATGGGCGGCGGGGGAGCAGTACTTC	CASSQVWAAGEQYF
NA	12	TRBV28	NA	TRBJ2-7	TGTGCCAGCAGTCCAGGGATCTACGAGCAGTACTTC	CASSPGIYEQYF
once	15	TRBV2	NA	TRBJ2-1	TGTGCCAGCAGTGAACTAGGAGCATCCATCAATGAGCAGTTCTTC	CASSELGASINEQFF
NA	14	TRBV7-2	NA	TRBJ2-1	TGTGCCAGCAGCGACCTCGCGGGTTACAATGAGCAGTTCTTC	CASSDLAGYNEQFF
NA	15	TRBV7-3	NA	TRBJ2-7	TGTGCCAGCAGCCCAGACAGCACCTCTTCCTACGAGCAGTACTTC	CASSPDSTSSYEQYF
NA	17	TRBV4-3	TRBD1	TRBJ2-3	TGCGCCAGCAGCCAAGAAATGGGGAGACAGGGGACAGATACGCAGTATTTT	CASSQEMGRQGTDTQYF
NA	14	TRBV28	NA	TRBJ1-2	TGTGCCAGCAGTTTGCTCGGACAGCAGTCCGGCTACACCTTC	CASSLLGQQSGYTF
NA	15	TRBV6-5	TRBD1	TRBJ1-1	TGTGCCAGCAGTTTTCCGGGACAGGGGCGCACTGAAGCTTTCTTT	CASSFPGQGRTEAFF
few	14	TRBV5-8	TRBD1	TRBJ1-5	TGTGCCAGCAGGGGGACAGGCCGCAATCAGCCCCAGCATTTT	CASRGTGRNQPQHF
NA	12	TRBV6-7	NA	TRBJ1-6	TGTGCCAGGGGGGAGGGGAGAGGACCCCTCCACTTT	CARGEGRGPLHF
NA	17	TRBV25-1	TRBD1	TRBJ2-2	TGTGCCAGCAGTGAACCCGACAGGGGCCATAACACCGGGGAGCTGTTTTTT	CASSEPDRGHNTGELFF
NA	15	TRBV27	TRBD1	TRBJ2-1	TGTGCCAGCAGCCCCCGGACAGGGGACGACGATGAGCAGTTCTTC	CASSPRTGDDDEQFF
NA	10	TRBV20-1	NA	TRBJ2-7	TGCAGTGCTTCTAGCGACGAGCAGTACTTC	CSASSDEQYF
NA	15	TRBV14	NA	TRBJ2-1	TGTGCCAGCAGCCAAGTCTTGCAGGGCTACAATGAGCAGTTCTTC	CASSQVLQGYNEQFF
NA	15	TRBV10-3	NA	TRBJ1-2	TGTGCCATCAGTGAGTCGACCCAGGGTATTTCTGGCTACACCTTC	CAISESTQGISGYTF
NA	16	TRBV7-2	TRBD2	TRBJ2-3	TGTGCCAGCAGCACAACGGCGCGGGAGACATCAGATACGCAGTATTTT	CASSTTARETSDTQYF
NA	12	TRBV23-1	NA	TRBJ2-4	TGCGCCAGCGGCCGCATGTGGAACATTCAGTACTTC	CASGRMWNIQYF
NA	13	TRBV28	TRBD2	TRBJ2-7	TGTGCCAGCAGTCCGGGGGGGGCCTACGAGCAGTACTTC	CASSPGGAYEQYF
NA	14	TRBV7-9	NA	TRBJ1-4	TGTGCCAGCAGCTTGGGCCATCCGGATGAAAAACTGTTTTTT	CASSLGHPDEKLFF
NA	13	TRBV29-1	NA	TRBJ1-2	TGCAGCGTTCGGGGGGCGGGGTTCTATGGCTACACCTTC	CSVRGAGFYGYTF
once	14	TRBV28	NA	TRBJ1-2	TGTGCCAGCAAACCTCCCACAGGGTACTATGGCTACACCTTC	CASKPPTGYYGYTF
NA	15	TRBV28	TRBD1	TRBJ1-6	TGTGCCAGCAGTCGAACCGGGACAGACAATTCACCCCTCCACTTT	CASSRTGTDNSPLHF
few	15	TRBV5-6	TRBD1	TRBJ2-1	TGTGCCAGCAGCCGTGGACAGGCCTTCTACAATGAGCAGTTCTTC	CASSRGQAFYNEQFF
NA	14	TRBV6-6	NA	TRBJ1-6	TGTGCCAGCAGTACCTACAGTGTTCTATCACCCCTCCACTTT	CASSTYSVLSPLHF
NA	14	TRBV5-1	TRBD1	TRBJ2-7	TGCGCCAGCAGCGCGGGACAGGGGTTCGGCGAGCAGTACTTC	CASSAGQGFGEQYF